This is a list of T cell receptor beta chains from one sample in a study of blood T cell repertoires in COVID-19. Generated by immunoSEQ multiplex PCR, the TCRdb table keeps only in-frame clones and is missing some. The profile shows approximately 90,000 clones, around 85% of them singletons. The sequencing input was peripheral blood. These TCRs come from a man between 65 and 79 years old with acute or convalescent COVID-19. CDR3s include the opening cysteine and the closing phenylalanine or tryptophan. Each record gives: clone size, V gene, D gene, J gene, CDR3 protein, CDR3 DNA. D genes are given only for firm matches. The listing skips clone size in some rows; elsewhere it reads once, few, many or a size class.

.	TRBV19	.	TRBJ1-5	CASSKGGHQPQHF	TGTGCCAGTAGTAAGGGGGGGCATCAGCCCCAGCATTTT
.	TRBV7-3	.	TRBJ2-1	CASSQTALSYNEQFF	TGTGCCAGCAGCCAAACAGCCCTCTCCTACAATGAGCAGTTCTTC
.	TRBV10-3	TRBD2	TRBJ2-3	CAIKKASGGATDTQYF	TGTGCCATCAAGAAGGCTAGCGGGGGGGCTACAGATACGCAGTATTTT
.	TRBV5-1	TRBD2	TRBJ2-2	CASSLTGTSGGVNTGELFF	TGCGCCAGCAGCTTAACCGGGACTAGCGGGGGTGTTAACACCGGGGAGCTGTTTTTT
.	TRBV5-6	TRBD1	TRBJ1-2	CASSLSPGGFIYGYTF	TGTGCCAGCAGCTTGTCCCCAGGGGGCTTTATCTATGGCTACACCTTC
.	TRBV12-3/TRBV12-4	.	TRBJ1-5	CASSPGYQPQHF	TGTGCCAGCAGTCCAGGGTACCAGCCCCAGCATTTT
few	TRBV5-4	.	TRBJ1-5	CASSLGGGDQPQHF	TGTGCCAGCAGCTTGGGGGGGGGAGATCAGCCCCAGCATTTT
.	TRBV6-5	.	TRBJ2-1	CASSYGLGYEQFF	TGTGCCAGCAGTTACGGGCTCGGCTATGAGCAGTTCTTC
once	TRBV19	.	TRBJ2-7	CASSITDSYEQYF	TGTGCCAGTAGTATAACGGACAGCTACGAGCAGTACTTC
.	TRBV3-1/TRBV3-2	TRBD2	TRBJ2-1	CASSQDELAGANEQFF	TGTGCCAGCAGCCAAGATGAACTAGCGGGGGCTAATGAGCAGTTCTTC
.	TRBV11-3	TRBD2	TRBJ2-5	CASSSGTSGGGIKQETQYF	TGTGCCAGCAGCTCCGGGACTAGCGGGGGTGGAATAAAACAAGAGACCCAGTACTTC
few	TRBV5-8	TRBD1	TRBJ1-2	CASSLDRGLYGYTF	TGTGCCAGCAGCTTGGACAGGGGGCTCTATGGCTACACCTTC
.	TRBV5-1	TRBD1	TRBJ2-1	CASSFRQGTHNEQFF	TGCGCCAGCAGCTTTCGACAGGGGACCCACAATGAGCAGTTCTTC
.	TRBV7-6	.	TRBJ2-3	CASSSRGSGNTDTQYF	TGTGCCAGCAGCTCCCGAGGGAGCGGAAACACAGATACGCAGTATTTT
.	TRBV4-2	TRBD2	TRBJ2-5	CASSQTSGGSETQYF	TGTGCCAGCAGCCAAACTAGCGGGGGAAGCGAGACCCAGTACTTC
.	TRBV5-1	TRBD2	TRBJ2-3	CASSLPRGGVNVTQYF	TGCGCCAGCAGCCTCCCCCGGGGGGGAGTCAATGTTACGCAGTATTTT
.	TRBV7-2	TRBD1	TRBJ1-2	CASSLESNRGNGYTF	TGTGCCAGCAGCTTAGAATCTAACAGGGGAAATGGCTACACCTTC
.	TRBV30	.	TRBJ2-2	CAWSEYIGANTGELFF	TGTGCCTGGAGTGAGTATATCGGTGCCAACACCGGGGAGCTGTTTTTT
.	TRBV2	TRBD1	TRBJ2-7	CASSGPTGRPYEQYF	TGTGCCAGCAGTGGTCCGACAGGGCGTCCCTACGAGCAGTACTTC
.	TRBV6-4	TRBD2	TRBJ2-1	CASSEAGGTGQFF	TGTGCCAGCAGCGAAGCGGGGGGGACAGGGCAGTTCTTC
.	TRBV5-1	.	TRBJ2-3	CASISGSSSTDTQYF	TGCGCCAGCATTTCAGGCAGCTCTAGCACAGATACGCAGTATTTT
few	TRBV6-5	.	TRBJ2-7	CASSYTGSAYEQYF	TGTGCCAGCAGTTATACCGGGTCCGCCTACGAGCAGTACTTC
.	TRBV5-8	.	TRBJ1-3	CASSRRWDESGNTIYF	TGTGCCAGCAGCCGGAGGTGGGATGAATCTGGAAACACCATATATTTT
few	TRBV5-1	TRBD2	TRBJ2-3	CASSFYPGGPADTQYF	TGCGCCAGCAGCTTCTACCCGGGGGGGCCGGCAGATACGCAGTATTTT
.	TRBV15	TRBD1	TRBJ1-3	CATSRGGQGEAGNTIYF	TGTGCCACCAGCAGAGGGGGACAGGGAGAGGCTGGAAACACCATATATTTT
.	TRBV6-5	TRBD2	TRBJ2-2	CASSYVAGGNGELFF	TGTGCCAGCAGTTACGTGGCGGGGGGGAACGGGGAGCTGTTTTTT
few	TRBV10-3	.	TRBJ1-6	CAISEDRGKYNSPLHF	TGTGCCATCAGTGAGGATAGGGGCAAATATAATTCACCCCTCCACTTT
.	TRBV11-2	TRBD2	TRBJ2-1	CASSLLSGGPYNEQFF	TGTGCCAGCAGCTTACTTAGCGGGGGGCCCTACAATGAGCAGTTCTTC
.	TRBV11-3	.	TRBJ1-3	CASSLEGQGFASDTIYF	TGTGCCAGCAGCTTAGAAGGGCAGGGGTTTGCCTCGGACACCATATATTTT
.	TRBV2	TRBD1	TRBJ2-1	CASSVQGALGQFF	TGTGCCAGCTCAGTACAGGGGGCGCTGGGGCAGTTCTTC
.	TRBV2	TRBD1	TRBJ1-6	CASSADRGYNSPLHF	TGTGCCAGCAGCGCCGACAGGGGGTATAATTCACCCCTCCACTTT
.	TRBV19	.	TRBJ1-2	CASSFPPRNYGYTF	TGTGCCAGTAGCTTTCCCCCCAGAAACTATGGCTACACCTTC
few	TRBV7-9	.	TRBJ2-1	CASSFSGVNEQFF	TGTGCCAGCAGCTTTTCAGGGGTCAATGAGCAGTTCTTC
.	TRBV7-9	TRBD1	TRBJ1-1	CASSPPRGLDTEAFF	TGTGCCAGCAGCCCTCCCAGGGGGCTGGACACTGAAGCTTTCTTT
.	TRBV5-6	TRBD1	TRBJ1-1	CASSLRTGNTEAFF	TGTGCCAGCAGCCTACGGACAGGGAACACTGAAGCTTTCTTT
.	TRBV29-1	.	TRBJ2-1	CSVLPLGQSYNEQFF	TGCAGCGTTCTGCCTCTAGGACAGTCCTACAATGAGCAGTTCTTC
.	TRBV11-2	TRBD2	TRBJ2-5	CASSSGRGGLQETQYF	TGTGCCAGCAGCTCCGGGAGGGGGGGACTCCAAGAGACCCAGTACTTC
.	TRBV3-1/TRBV3-2	TRBD1	TRBJ2-5	CASSPGQKETQYF	TGTGCCAGCAGCCCGGGACAGAAGGAGACCCAGTACTTC
.	TRBV5-5	.	TRBJ1-2	CASSLAGLNYGYTF	TGTGCCAGCAGCTTGGCAGGCCTCAACTATGGCTACACCTTC
.	TRBV12-3/TRBV12-4	.	TRBJ1-5	CASSPRADQPQHF	TGTGCCAGCAGTCCCAGGGCTGATCAGCCCCAGCATTTT
few	TRBV3-1/TRBV3-2	.	TRBJ2-7	CASSSQWTATSYEQYF	TGTGCCAGCAGCTCACAATGGACAGCAACCTCCTACGAGCAGTACTTC
.	TRBV28	TRBD2	TRBJ2-5	CASSWASGEGTQYF	TGTGCCAGCAGTTGGGCTAGCGGGGAGGGGACCCAGTACTTC
few	TRBV2	.	TRBJ2-5	CASSDFAEGNQYF	TGTGCCAGCAGTGATTTTGCGGAGGGGAACCAGTACTTC
.	TRBV19	TRBD1	TRBJ1-2	CASTQRQGGYGYTF	TGTGCCAGTACCCAGAGACAGGGCGGCTATGGCTACACCTTC
.	TRBV18	TRBD2	TRBJ2-3	CASSPRSGGVPGTDTQYF	TGTGCCAGCTCACCAAGAAGCGGGGGGGTCCCGGGCACAGATACGCAGTATTTT
.	TRBV7-9	.	TRBJ1-1	CARMTVPTEAFF	TGTGCCAGGATGACAGTGCCCACTGAAGCTTTCTTT
.	TRBV28	.	TRBJ1-6	CASSLGRNNSPLHF	TGTGCCAGCAGTTTGGGCAGAAATAATTCACCCCTCCACTTT
few	TRBV27	.	TRBJ1-2	CASSFEGRGGYTF	TGTGCCAGCAGTTTTGAGGGGCGGGGTGGCTACACCTTC
.	TRBV11-3	TRBD1	TRBJ2-4	CASSLCDRALEDIQYF	TGTGCCAGCAGCTTGTGCGACAGGGCCTTAGAGGACATTCAGTACTTC
few	TRBV7-9	TRBD1	TRBJ1-1	CASSPPTGGPAGTEAFF	TGTGCCAGCAGCCCCCCGACAGGGGGCCCGGCAGGCACTGAAGCTTTCTTT
.	TRBV18	TRBD1	TRBJ2-3	CASSPRQGEADTQYF	TGTGCCAGCTCACCCCGACAGGGGGAGGCAGATACGCAGTATTTT